Included here is one T cell receptor (beta chain) sequence, with context. Its antigen is as yet unknown. Indicated time point: newly diagnosed GD, antithyroid drugs for less than 3 months. Generation of the TCR library employed RNA extracted from PBMCs. The CDR3 is 15 amino acids. From germline, CDR1 is MNHEY and CDR2 SVGAGI. Deletions cut 0 bases from V and 4 bases from J, with 12 bases between. The data belong to a study of regulatory T cells in long-lasting Graves disease. Overall study: Newly diagnosed Graves' patients took antithyroid drugs under 3 months.

Arm-PCR of CDR3 regions and iRepertoire HTBI primers were used to build TCR beta libraries. A single record per CDR3 protein comes from TCRdb applying MiXCR to the multiplex PCR reads. The sample lists hundreds of thousands of distinct CDR3 sequences; around a sixth were seen once. Study-wide results and limits: The researchers studied only peripheral blood, not thyroid tissue. Because few samples were included, accuracy may have been lower.

The J gene is TRBJ1-1, the V gene TRBV6-5, with a possible D match to TRBD1 (5 bases). The sequenced sample was peripheral blood mononuclear cells (PBMCs), obtained at new diagnosis, from a patient treated with antithyroid drugs. This TCR derives from a female donor with Graves disease. The DNA for the CDR3 is TGTGCCAGCAGTTACTCGAGGCCTGGGGGCACTGAAGCTTTCTTT. Protein: CASSYSRPGGTEAFF.